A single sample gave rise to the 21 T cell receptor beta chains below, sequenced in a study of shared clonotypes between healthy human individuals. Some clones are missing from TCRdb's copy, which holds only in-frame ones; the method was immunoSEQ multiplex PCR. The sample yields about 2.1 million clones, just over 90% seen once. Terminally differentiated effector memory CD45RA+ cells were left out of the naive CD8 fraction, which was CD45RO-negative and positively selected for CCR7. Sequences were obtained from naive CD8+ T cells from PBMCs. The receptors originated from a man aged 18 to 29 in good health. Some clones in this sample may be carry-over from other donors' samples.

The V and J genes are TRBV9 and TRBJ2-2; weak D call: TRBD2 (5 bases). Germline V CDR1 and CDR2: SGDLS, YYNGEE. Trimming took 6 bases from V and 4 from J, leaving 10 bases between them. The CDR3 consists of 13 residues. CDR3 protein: CASNERGTGELFF. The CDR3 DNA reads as TGTGCCAGCAACGAACGGGGCACCGGGGAGCTGTTTTTT.

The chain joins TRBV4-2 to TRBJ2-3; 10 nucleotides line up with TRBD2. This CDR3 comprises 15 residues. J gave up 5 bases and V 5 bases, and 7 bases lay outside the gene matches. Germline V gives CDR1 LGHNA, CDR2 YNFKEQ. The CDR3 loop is CASSSLAGVIDTQYF. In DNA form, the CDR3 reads TGTGCCAGCAGCTCTCTAGCGGGAGTTATAGATACGCAGTATTTT.

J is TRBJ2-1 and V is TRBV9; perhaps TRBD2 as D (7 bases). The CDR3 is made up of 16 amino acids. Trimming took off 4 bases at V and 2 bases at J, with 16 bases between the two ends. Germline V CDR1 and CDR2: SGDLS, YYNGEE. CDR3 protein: CASSPQGGGAYNEQFF. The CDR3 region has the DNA TGTGCCAGCAGCCCCCAGGGCGGGGGCGCCTACAATGAGCAGTTCTTC.

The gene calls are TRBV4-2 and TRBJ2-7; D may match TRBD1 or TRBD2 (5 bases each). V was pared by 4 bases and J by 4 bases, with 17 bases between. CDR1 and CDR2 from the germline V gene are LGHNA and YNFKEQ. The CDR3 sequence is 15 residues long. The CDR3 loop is CASSPIGTQRYEQYF. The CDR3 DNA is TGTGCCAGCAGCCCGATAGGGACCCAGAGGTACGAGCAGTACTTC.

CDR3 sequence reads: CASSYTGPKPTGELFF. CDR3 in DNA: TGTGCCAGCAGTTACACGGGACCTAAACCCACCGGGGAGCTGTTTTTT. V gene TRBV6-5 combines with J gene TRBJ2-2, with D perhaps assigned TRBD1 or TRBD2 (5 bases each). V lost 2 bases, J lost 4 bases, and 14 bases lay in between. CDR1 is MNHEY, CDR2 SVGAGI, per germline. The CDR3 runs to 16 residues.

CDR3 in amino acids: CASSGTSVQTQYF. As DNA, the CDR3 is TGTGCCAGCAGTGGGACTAGCGTACAGACCCAGTACTTC. V usage is TRBV28 and J usage is TRBJ2-5; 10 bases match TRBD2. Trimming cost V 5 bases and J 6 bases; bases outside gene matches: 3. CDR1 and CDR2 from the germline V gene are MDHEN and SYDVKM. The CDR3 extends over 13 amino acids.

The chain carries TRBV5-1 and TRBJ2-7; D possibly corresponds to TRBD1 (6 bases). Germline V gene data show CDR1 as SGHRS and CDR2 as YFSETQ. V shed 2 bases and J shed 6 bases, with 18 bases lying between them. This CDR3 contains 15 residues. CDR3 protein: CASSLPRDTFGEQYF. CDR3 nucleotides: TGCGCCAGCAGCTTACCCCGGGACACATTCGGCGAGCAGTACTTC.

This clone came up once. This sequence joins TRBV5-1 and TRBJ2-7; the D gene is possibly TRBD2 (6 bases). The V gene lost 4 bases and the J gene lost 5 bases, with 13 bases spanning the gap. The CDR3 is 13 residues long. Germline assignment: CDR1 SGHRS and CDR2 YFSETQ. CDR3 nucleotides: TGCGCCAGCAGCCAGACGGGAGCGAACGAGCAGTACTTC. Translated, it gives CASSQTGANEQYF.

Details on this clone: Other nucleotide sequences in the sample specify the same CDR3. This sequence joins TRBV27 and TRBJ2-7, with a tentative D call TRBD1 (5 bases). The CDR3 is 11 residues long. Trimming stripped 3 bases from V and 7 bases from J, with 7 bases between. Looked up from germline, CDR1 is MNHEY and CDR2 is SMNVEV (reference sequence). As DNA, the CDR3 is TGTGCCAGCAGTTTGGGGCCTGAGCAGTACTTC. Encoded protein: CASSLGPEQYF.

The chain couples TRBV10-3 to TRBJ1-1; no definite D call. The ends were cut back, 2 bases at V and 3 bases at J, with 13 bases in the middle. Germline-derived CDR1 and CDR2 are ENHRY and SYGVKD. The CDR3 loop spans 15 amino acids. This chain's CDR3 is CAISEEVGADTEAFF. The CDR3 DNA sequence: TGTGCCATCAGTGAGGAAGTCGGCGCGGACACTGAAGCTTTCTTT.

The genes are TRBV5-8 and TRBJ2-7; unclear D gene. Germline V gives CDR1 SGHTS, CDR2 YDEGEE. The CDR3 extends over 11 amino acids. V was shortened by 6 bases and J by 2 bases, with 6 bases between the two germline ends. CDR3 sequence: CASMETYEQYF. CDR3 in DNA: TGTGCCAGCATGGAGACCTACGAGCAGTACTTC.

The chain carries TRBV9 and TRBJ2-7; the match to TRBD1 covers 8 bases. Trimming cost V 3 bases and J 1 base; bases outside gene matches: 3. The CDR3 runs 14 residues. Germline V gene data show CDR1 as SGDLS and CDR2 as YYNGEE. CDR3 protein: CASSDRDRSYEQYF. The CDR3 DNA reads TGTGCCAGCAGCGACCGGGACAGGTCCTACGAGCAGTACTTC.

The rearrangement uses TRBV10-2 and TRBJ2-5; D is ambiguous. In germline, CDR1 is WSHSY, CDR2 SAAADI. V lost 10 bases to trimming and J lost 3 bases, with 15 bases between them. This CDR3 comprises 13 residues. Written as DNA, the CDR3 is TGCGCCACCGTACAGAGGTTGGAAGAGACCCAGTACTTC. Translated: CATVQRLEETQYF.

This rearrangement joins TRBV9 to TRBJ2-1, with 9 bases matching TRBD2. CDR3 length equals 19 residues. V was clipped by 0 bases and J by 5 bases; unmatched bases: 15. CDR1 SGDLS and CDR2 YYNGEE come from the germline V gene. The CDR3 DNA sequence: TGTGCCAGCAGCGTAGGGTACGGGGGTCGCGGGAGGGCCCACAATGAGCAGTTCTTC. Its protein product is CASSVGYGGRGRAHNEQFF.

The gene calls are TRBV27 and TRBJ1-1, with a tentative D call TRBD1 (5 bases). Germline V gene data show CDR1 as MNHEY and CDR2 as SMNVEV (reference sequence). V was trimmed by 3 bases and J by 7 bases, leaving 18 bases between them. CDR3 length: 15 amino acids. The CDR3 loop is CASSFEVRTRDEAFF. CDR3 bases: TGTGCCAGCAGTTTTGAGGTACGGACACGGGATGAAGCTTTCTTT.

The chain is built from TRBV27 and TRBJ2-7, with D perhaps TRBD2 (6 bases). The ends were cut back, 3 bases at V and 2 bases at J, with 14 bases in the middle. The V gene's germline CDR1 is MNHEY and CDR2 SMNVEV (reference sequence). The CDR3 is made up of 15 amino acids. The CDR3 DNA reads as TGTGCCAGCAGTTTTGTCGGGGGAGCGGCCTACGAGCAGTACTTC. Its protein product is CASSFVGGAAYEQYF.

CDR3 region: CASSHAESYEQYF. Written as DNA, the CDR3 is TGCGCCAGCAGCCACGCGGAGTCCTACGAGCAGTACTTC. The rearrangement joins TRBV4-3 to TRBJ2-7, with D uncertain. V gave up 3 bases and J gave up 1 base, with 7 bases separating them. Germline V lookup: CDR1 LGHNA, CDR2 YSLEER. This CDR3 comprises 13 residues.

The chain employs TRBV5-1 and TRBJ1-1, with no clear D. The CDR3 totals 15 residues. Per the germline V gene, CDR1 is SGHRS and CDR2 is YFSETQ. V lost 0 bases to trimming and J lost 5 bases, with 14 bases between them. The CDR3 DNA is TGCGCCAGCAGCTTGGGCTGGGGAGGTGGGACTGAAGCTTTCTTT. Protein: CASSLGWGGGTEAFF.

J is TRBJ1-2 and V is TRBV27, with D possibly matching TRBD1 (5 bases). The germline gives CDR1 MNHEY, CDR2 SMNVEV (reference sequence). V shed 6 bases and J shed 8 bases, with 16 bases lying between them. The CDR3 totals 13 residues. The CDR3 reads CASSQSISGGYTF. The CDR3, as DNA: TGTGCCAGCAGCCAGTCGATCTCAGGGGGCTACACCTTC.

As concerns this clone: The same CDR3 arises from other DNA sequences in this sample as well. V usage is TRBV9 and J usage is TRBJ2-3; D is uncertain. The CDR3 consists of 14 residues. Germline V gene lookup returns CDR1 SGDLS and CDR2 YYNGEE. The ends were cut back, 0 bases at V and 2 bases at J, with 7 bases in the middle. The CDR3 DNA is TGTGCCAGCAGCGTAGTACATTCCACAGATACGCAGTATTTT. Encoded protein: CASSVVHSTDTQYF. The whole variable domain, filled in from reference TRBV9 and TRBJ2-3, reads DSGVTQTPKHLITATGQRVTLRCSPRSGDLSVYWYQQSLDQGLQFLIQYYNGEERAKGNILERFSAQQFPDLHSELNLSSLELGDSALYFCASSVVHSTDTQYFGPGTRLTVL.

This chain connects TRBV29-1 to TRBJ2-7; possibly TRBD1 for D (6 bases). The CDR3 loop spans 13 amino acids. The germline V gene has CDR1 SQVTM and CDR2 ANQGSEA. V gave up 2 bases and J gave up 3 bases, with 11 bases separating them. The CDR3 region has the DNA TGCAGCGTTGAAACGGCAGGGGTCTACGAGCAGTACTTC. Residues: CSVETAGVYEQYF.